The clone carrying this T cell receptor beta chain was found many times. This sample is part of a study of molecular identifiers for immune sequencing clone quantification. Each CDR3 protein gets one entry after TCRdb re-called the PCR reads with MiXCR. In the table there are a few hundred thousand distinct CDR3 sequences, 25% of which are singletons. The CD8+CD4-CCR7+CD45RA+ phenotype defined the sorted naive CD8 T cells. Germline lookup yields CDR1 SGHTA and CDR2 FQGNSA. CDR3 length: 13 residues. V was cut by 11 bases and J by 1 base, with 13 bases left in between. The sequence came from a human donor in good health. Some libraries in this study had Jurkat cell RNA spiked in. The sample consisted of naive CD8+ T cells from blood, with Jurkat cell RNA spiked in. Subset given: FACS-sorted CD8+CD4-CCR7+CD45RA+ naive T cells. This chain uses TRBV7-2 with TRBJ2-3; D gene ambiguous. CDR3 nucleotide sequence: TGTGCCCTTAGCCCAAGCCGCACAGATACGCAGTATTTT. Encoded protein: CALSPSRTDTQYF. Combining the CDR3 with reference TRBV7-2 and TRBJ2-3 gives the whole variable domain GAGVSQSPSNKVTEKGKDVELRCDPISGHTALYWYRQSLGQGLEFLIYFQGNSAPDKSGLPSDRFSAERTGGSVSTLTIQRTQQEDSAVYLCALSPSRTDTQYFGPGTRLTVL.